This TCR beta chain was observed in a study of cytomegalovirus exposure and HLA in healthy donors. To note about this clone: As yet, its antigen is unknown.

Points from the study as a whole: Analysis was performed later, and it showed HLA-associated TCR beta chains to be more clonally expanded than equally common others.

Trimming took 3 bases from V and 4 from J; bases not matched to a gene: 5. The CDR3 totals 15 residues. Germline V gives CDR1 SEHNR, CDR2 FQNEAQ (reference sequence). Primers for the PCR totalled 60 Vbeta and 13 Jbeta. Measured with immunoSEQ multiplex PCR; TCRdb has only the in-frame clones, and not every one. Of under 150,000 clones in the sample, about 77% were seen once. Sequenced: PBMCs. The sequence was obtained from a woman between 25 and 40 years old in good health and CMV-seropositive. The rearrangement links TRBV7-9 to TRBJ1-5, with TRBD1 matching over 8 bases. The CDR3 loop is CASSFDRGGNQPQHF. CDR3 DNA sequence: TGTGCCAGCAGCTTCGACAGGGGAGGGAATCAGCCCCAGCATTTT. The full variable domain, its missing parts supplied by reference TRBV7-9 and TRBJ1-5, is DTGVSQNPRHKITKRGQNVTFRCDPISEHNRLYWYRQTLGQGPEFLTYFQNEAQLEKSRLLSDRFSAERPKGSFSTLEIQRTEQGDSAMYLCASSFDRGGNQPQHFGDGTRLSIL.